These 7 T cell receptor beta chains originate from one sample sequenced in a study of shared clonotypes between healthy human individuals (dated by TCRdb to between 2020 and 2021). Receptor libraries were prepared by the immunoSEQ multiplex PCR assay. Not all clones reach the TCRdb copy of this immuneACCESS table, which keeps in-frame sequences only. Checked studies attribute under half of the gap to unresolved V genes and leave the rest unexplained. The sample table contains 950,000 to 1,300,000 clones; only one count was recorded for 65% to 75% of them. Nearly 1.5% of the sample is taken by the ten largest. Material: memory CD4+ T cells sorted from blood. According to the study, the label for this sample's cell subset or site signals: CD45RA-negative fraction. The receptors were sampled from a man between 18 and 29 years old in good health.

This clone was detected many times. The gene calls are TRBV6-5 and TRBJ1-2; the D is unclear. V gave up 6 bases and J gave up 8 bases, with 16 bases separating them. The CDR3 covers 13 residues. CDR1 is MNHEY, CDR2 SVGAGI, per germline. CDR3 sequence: CASSPQGERGYTF. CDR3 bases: TGTGCCAGCAGCCCTCAAGGTGAACGAGGCTACACCTTC.

As DNA, the CDR3 is TGTGCCAGCAGTTTACTTCAGTTTTCCAATCAGCCCCAGCATTTT. It encodes CASSLLQFSNQPQHF. The rearrangement links TRBV28 to TRBJ1-5; no clear D gene. This CDR3 comprises 15 residues. The germline V and J ends were trimmed by 2 bases and 3 bases, with 11 bases remaining between them. Germline CDR1 reads MDHEN; CDR2 reads SYDVKM.

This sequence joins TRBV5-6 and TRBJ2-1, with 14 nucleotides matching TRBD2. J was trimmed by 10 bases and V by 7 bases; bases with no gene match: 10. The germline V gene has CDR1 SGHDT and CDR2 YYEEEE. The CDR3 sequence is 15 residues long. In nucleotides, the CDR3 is TGTGCCAGCCTGGGACTAGCGGGGGCGACCCCCGAGCAGTTCTTC. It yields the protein CASLGLAGATPEQFF.

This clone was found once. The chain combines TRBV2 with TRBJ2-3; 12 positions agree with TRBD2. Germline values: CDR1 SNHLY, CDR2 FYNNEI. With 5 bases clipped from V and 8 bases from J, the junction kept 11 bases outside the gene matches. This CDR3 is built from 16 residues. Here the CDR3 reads CASSPTSGGSPGTQYF. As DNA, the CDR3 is TGTGCCAGCAGTCCCACTAGCGGGGGGTCCCCGGGTACGCAGTATTTT.

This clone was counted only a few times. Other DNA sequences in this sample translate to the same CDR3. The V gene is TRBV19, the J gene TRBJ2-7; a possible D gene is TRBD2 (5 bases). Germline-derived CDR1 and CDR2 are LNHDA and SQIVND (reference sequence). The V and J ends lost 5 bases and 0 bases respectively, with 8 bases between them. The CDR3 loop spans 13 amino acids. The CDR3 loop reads CASSRGSSYEQYF. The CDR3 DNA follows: TGTGCCAGTAGTCGTGGGAGCTCCTACGAGCAGTACTTC.

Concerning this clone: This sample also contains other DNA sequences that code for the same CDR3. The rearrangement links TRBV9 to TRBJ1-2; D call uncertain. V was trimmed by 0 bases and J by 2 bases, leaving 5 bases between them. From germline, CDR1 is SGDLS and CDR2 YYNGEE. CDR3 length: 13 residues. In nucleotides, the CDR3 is TGTGCCAGCAGCGTAGACCGAAACTATGGCTACACCTTC. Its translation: CASSVDRNYGYTF.

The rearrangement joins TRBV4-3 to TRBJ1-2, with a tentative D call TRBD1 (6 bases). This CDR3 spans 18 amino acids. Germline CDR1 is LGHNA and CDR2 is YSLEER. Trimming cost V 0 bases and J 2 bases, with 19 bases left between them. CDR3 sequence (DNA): TGCGCCAGCAGCCAAGATCTTCTCGCAGGGGCCAACAACTATGGCTACACCTTC. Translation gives CASSQDLLAGANNYGYTF.